A single sample gave rise to the 2 T cell receptor beta chains below, sequenced in a study of graft-versus-host responses after intestinal transplantation. The repertoire was sequenced with immunoSEQ multiplex PCR; TCRdb's copy has only in-frame clones and lacks some. The sample lists roughly 89,000 clones, approximately 90% occurring once. No antigens are known for them. The material sequenced was unstimulated CD4+ T cells sorted from spleen or lymph node cells, taken before intestinal transplant. The receptors were gathered from a human donor who received an intestinal transplant.

Here the CDR3 reads CASTEHLGLNTDTQYF. CDR3 nucleotides: TGTGCCAGCACCGAACATCTGGGGCTTAACACAGATACGCAGTATTTT. The genes are TRBV2 and TRBJ2-3; D possibly corresponds to TRBD1 (5 bases). From germline, CDR1 is SNHLY and CDR2 FYNNEI. CDR3 length: 16 amino acids. Trimming left V 7 bases short and J 2 bases short, with 19 bases between.

This chain links TRBV6-5 with TRBJ2-2; no definite D call. There are 13 residues in the CDR3. Germline V gene sequence: CDR1 MNHEY, CDR2 SVGAGI. V was pared by 3 bases and J by 5 bases, with 7 bases between. In nucleotides, the CDR3 is TGTGCCAGCAGTTATATAGAGACCGGGGAGCTGTTTTTT. Translation gives CASSYIETGELFF.